This is a list of T cell receptor beta chains from one sample in a study of control samples from healthy donors and cancer patients. The assay was immunoSEQ multiplex PCR, and TCRdb's table has in-frame clones only and misses some. In the table there are fewer than 200,000 clones, just over 90% of which are singletons. Specimen: blood. The receptor set was obtained from a young man in good health. CDR3s leave out the opening cysteine and the closing phenylalanine or tryptophan. Rows give clone size only sometimes, using once, few, many, or a class for an expanded clone.

V gene	clone size	J gene	CDR3 protein
TRBV5-1	few	TRBJ2-3	ASSLIPSGGADTQY
TRBV21-1	.	TRBJ2-1	ASSKEKCHGSSSYNEQF
TRBV6-2/TRBV6-3	.	TRBJ1-4	ASSTGLPREKLF
TRBV5-6	once	TRBJ1-2	ASSPEVRGDYGYT
TRBV3-1/TRBV3-2	.	TRBJ2-5	ASSLPSQKETQY
TRBV7-9	.	TRBJ2-3	ASSLVSGGADTQY
TRBV9	few	TRBJ1-2	ASSASGTELGGYT
TRBV6-1	.	TRBJ2-1	ASSEASWDRGYNEQF
TRBV19	.	TRBJ1-1	ASSAPGQATEAF
TRBV6-2/TRBV6-3	.	TRBJ2-7	ASSTTGSLTYEQY
TRBV4-1	.	TRBJ2-5	ASSQDSRERREETQY
TRBV11-2	.	TRBJ2-1	ASRRLAGGDNEQF
TRBV30	.	TRBJ1-2	AWREPGQSLPGYT
TRBV7-2	.	TRBJ2-1	ASSLSIGDEQF
TRBV5-1	.	TRBJ2-3	ASREGTSVADTQY
TRBV30	.	TRBJ1-2	AWSPGRNYGYT
TRBV3-1/TRBV3-2	.	TRBJ2-7	ASSRTSGGSYEQY
TRBV19	.	TRBJ2-1	ASSWGGSAGDEQF
TRBV7-2	.	TRBJ2-3	ASSLEGAGSTDTQY
TRBV27	.	TRBJ2-7	ASLSLGREGIHEQY
TRBV9	.	TRBJ2-2	ASSVGGMGGELF
TRBV11-2	.	TRBJ1-1	ASSLGTGYYMNTEAF
TRBV2	.	TRBJ2-1	ARQQGFEQF
TRBV19	.	TRBJ1-5	ASSIFRARQGAGQPQH
TRBV27	.	TRBJ1-5	ASSKQGAHGQPQH
TRBV5-5	.	TRBJ2-6	ASSLLSGAGANVLT
TRBV5-6	.	TRBJ2-3	ASSLEVAGPSDTQY
TRBV6-5	.	TRBJ2-1	ASSSRAGLDEQF
TRBV5-1	.	TRBJ2-3	ASSLVPFSTDTQY
TRBV24-1	.	TRBJ2-2	ATSGQLAVNTGELF
TRBV7-9	.	TRBJ1-4	ASSLASGFVTNEKLF
TRBV6-5	.	TRBJ1-5	ASSHGTVQPQH
TRBV6-6	.	TRBJ1-1	ASTQGPMNTEAF
TRBV2	.	TRBJ2-3	ASSATDTQY
TRBV9	.	TRBJ1-3	ASSVGSSGNTIY
TRBV18	.	TRBJ2-5	ASSPPYNRGLETQY
TRBV30	few	TRBJ1-5	AWSRDRDQPQH
TRBV11-3	.	TRBJ2-3	ASSLSRTDTQY
TRBV2	.	TRBJ1-2	ASNGGGGGGYT
TRBV5-8	.	TRBJ1-1	ASSWGTGRGTTEAF
TRBV7-9	.	TRBJ2-7	ASTRGGTVLDEQY
TRBV18	.	TRBJ1-3	ASSPEGPGNTIY
TRBV6-5	.	TRBJ2-5	ASSNRGFGTQY
TRBV6-6	.	TRBJ2-7	ASSYELSYEQY
TRBV6-6	once	TRBJ2-2	ASSYGGLTGELF
TRBV5-1	.	TRBJ2-3	ASSLAGTATDTQY
TRBV2	.	TRBJ2-5	ASSVGTGKETQY
TRBV12-3/TRBV12-4	.	TRBJ1-2	ASSLRGQYYT
TRBV18	.	TRBJ1-1	ASSPDSEAF
TRBV28	.	TRBJ1-1	ASSSPKNTEAF